This entry lists 24 T cell receptor beta chains sequenced from one sample in a study of blood T cell repertoires in COVID-19. The assay was immunoSEQ multiplex PCR, and TCRdb's table has in-frame clones only and misses some. The profile shows tens of thousands of clones, around 67% of them singletons. Source material: peripheral blood. These receptors originate from a woman aged 70 to 79 with acute or convalescent COVID-19.

The rearrangement uses TRBV3-1 (or the pseudogene TRBV3-2) and TRBJ2-5, with TRBD2 identical over 7 bases. With V trimmed by 4 bases and J by 4 bases, 6 bases remained unmatched. The germline gives CDR1 LGHDT, CDR2 YNNKEL (reference sequence). CDR3 size: 14 residues. CDR3 residues: CASSRGGPGETQYF. CDR3 coding DNA: TGTGCCAGCAGCCGCGGGGGTCCTGGAGAGACCCAGTACTTC.

This clone turned up a few times. This chain uses TRBV19 with TRBJ1-5; D uncertain. This CDR3 is 14 amino acids long. Between the trimmed V and J ends, which lost 6 bases and 1 base, there was a span of 10 bases. The germline CDR1 and CDR2 sequences are LNHDA and SQIVND (reference sequence). As DNA, the CDR3 is TGTGCCAGTAGAGAATACTCAAGCAATCAGCCCCAGCATTTT. Its translation is CASREYSSNQPQHF. Combining the CDR3 with reference TRBV19 and TRBJ1-5 gives the whole variable domain DGGITQSPKYLFRKEGQNVTLSCEQNLNHDAMYWYRQDPGQGLRLIYYSQIVNDFQKGDIAEGYSVSREKKESFPLTVTSAQKNPTAFYLCASREYSSNQPQHFGDGTRLSIL.

CDR3: CASSVGTGVYNSPLHF. The CDR3 bases are TGTGCCAGCAGCGTCGGGACAGGCGTTTATAATTCACCCCTCCACTTT. This chain joins TRBV5-6 and TRBJ1-6, with 8 bases fitting TRBD1. Germline V gene lookup returns CDR1 SGHDT and CDR2 YYEEEE. V lost 4 bases to trimming and J lost 4 bases; unmatched junction nucleotides: 7. CDR3 size: 16 residues.

The chain employs TRBV20-1 and TRBJ1-1; D remains unclear. Germline V gene data show CDR1 as DFQATT and CDR2 as SNEGSKA (reference sequence). CDR3 size: 11 residues. The ends were cut back, 3 bases at V and 7 bases at J, with 9 bases in the middle. CDR3 coding DNA: TGCAGTGCTAGGGGAGCGGGTGAAGCTTTCTTT. Translated: CSARGAGEAFF.

The CDR3 here is CASSPGTGGRGEQYF. In DNA form, the CDR3 reads TGTGCCAGCTCACCCGGGACAGGGGGAAGGGGCGAGCAGTACTTC. This chain uses TRBV18 with TRBJ2-7; 11 nucleotides line up with TRBD1. This CDR3 spans 15 amino acids. J was trimmed by 6 bases and V by 3 bases; bases with no gene match: 7. The germline V gene encodes CDR1 KGHSH and CDR2 LQKENI.

V usage is TRBV7-8 and J usage is TRBJ1-5; 8 nucleotides align to TRBD1. Germline values: CDR1 SGHVS, CDR2 FQNEAQ. V lost 4 bases and J lost 3; bases outside the gene matches: 5. CDR3 length equals 15 residues. DNA for the CDR3: TGTGCCAGCAGCTCCCGGGACAGGATCAATCAGCCCCAGCATTTT. Protein product: CASSSRDRINQPQHF. Based on the CDR3 plus reference TRBV7-8 and TRBJ1-5, the full variable domain is GAGVSQSPRYKVAKRGQDVALRCDPISGHVSLFWYQQALGQGPEFLTYFQNEAQLDKSGLPSDRFFAERPEGSVSTLKIQRTQQEDSAVYLCASSSRDRINQPQHFGDGTRLSIL.

The chain links TRBV5-1 to TRBJ1-1; D may be TRBD1 (5 bases). Trimming took 5 bases from V and 0 from J, leaving 11 bases between them. Germline V gene sequence: CDR1 SGHRS, CDR2 YFSETQ. CDR3 length equals 14 residues. The CDR3 bases are TGCGCCAGCAGATCTTGGGGGGTGAACACTGAAGCTTTCTTT. Its protein is CASRSWGVNTEAFF.

The chain recombines TRBV7-9 with TRBJ1-1; TRBD1 matches 12 bases. From germline, CDR1 is SEHNR and CDR2 FQNEAQ (reference sequence). The CDR3 is 16 amino acids. The trim removed 1 base at V and 4 bases at J, leaving 4 bases unmatched. This CDR3 is CASSLGGQGARTEAFF. The CDR3 DNA reads as TGTGCCAGCAGCTTAGGGGGACAGGGGGCACGCACTGAAGCTTTCTTT. Variable domain in full (rest from reference TRBV7-9 and TRBJ1-1): DTGVSQNPRHKITKRGQNVTFRCDPISEHNRLYWYRQTLGQGPEFLTYFQNEAQLEKSRLLSDRFSAERPKGSFSTLEIQRTEQGDSAMYLCASSLGGQGARTEAFFGQGTRLTVV.

This clone came up many times. V usage is TRBV3-1 (or the pseudogene TRBV3-2) and J usage is TRBJ1-5, with TRBD1 matching 7 bases. This CDR3 is 17 amino acids long. V lost 2 bases, J lost 4 bases, and 11 bases stayed unmatched. The germline V gene has CDR1 LGHDT and CDR2 YNNKEL (reference sequence). Written as DNA, the CDR3 is TGTGCCAGCAGCCAAAGGGTGGGACAGACTTCAAATCAGCCCCAGCATTTT. Residues: CASSQRVGQTSNQPQHF.

The V call is TRBV7-6, the J call TRBJ2-3; D ambiguous. The germline gives CDR1 SGHVS, CDR2 FNYEAQ. The CDR3 contains 12 residues. Trimming took 5 bases from V and 6 from J, leaving 9 bases between them. The CDR3: CASSPLSDTQYF. The CDR3 DNA is TGTGCCAGCAGCCCTCTCTCGGATACGCAGTATTTT.

A few counts support this clone. The genes are TRBV2 and TRBJ1-5; D not certain. The germline gives CDR1 SNHLY, CDR2 FYNNEI. The CDR3 runs to 12 residues. The ends were cut back, 10 bases at V and 6 bases at J, with 13 bases in the middle. The chain's CDR3 is CATSRVSQPQHF. CDR3 DNA sequence: TGTGCCACCTCTCGAGTGTCTCAGCCCCAGCATTTT.

This sequence joins TRBV7-7 and TRBJ2-2, with D maybe TRBD1 (7 bases). The CDR3 loop spans 15 amino acids. Trimming left V 5 bases short and J 5 bases short, with 15 bases between. The germline CDR1 and CDR2 sequences are SSHAT and FNYEAQ (reference sequence). CDR3: CASSPGGQGTGELFF. Here the CDR3 DNA reads TGTGCCAGCAGCCCAGGGGGGCAAGGAACCGGGGAGCTGTTTTTT.

This chain joins TRBV7-8 and TRBJ2-1; 8 nucleotides match TRBD1. The CDR3 is 14 amino acids. With V trimmed by 5 bases and J by 7 bases, 7 bases remained unmatched. Germline lookup yields CDR1 SGHVS and CDR2 FQNEAQ. This chain's CDR3 is CASSPGQGGNEQFF. In DNA, the CDR3 is TGTGCCAGCAGCCCCGGACAGGGCGGGAATGAGCAGTTCTTC.

V usage is TRBV30 and J usage is TRBJ1-6; 7 bases are shared with TRBD1. Per germline, CDR1 GTSNPN and CDR2 SVGIG (reference sequence). The trim removed 2 bases at V and 8 bases at J, leaving 3 bases unmatched. This CDR3 spans 13 amino acids. The CDR3 reads CAWSTGAYSPLHF. DNA of the CDR3: TGTGCCTGGAGTACAGGGGCGTATTCACCCCTCCACTTT.

This clone was seen a few times. The rearrangement links TRBV7-9 to TRBJ1-5; tentatively, D is TRBD1 (5 bases). The CDR3 has 14 residues. The V and J ends lost 5 bases and 6 bases respectively, with 14 bases between them. Germline-derived CDR1 and CDR2 are SEHNR and FQNEAQ (reference sequence). The CDR3 region is CASSPPGSGQPQHF. CDR3 DNA sequence: TGTGCCAGCAGCCCCCCAGGGTCTGGTCAGCCCCAGCATTTT.

The chain combines TRBV5-4 with TRBJ2-7; TRBD1 matches at 7 bases. Per germline, CDR1 SGHNT and CDR2 YYREEE (reference sequence). Losses at the gene ends were 2 bases for V and 3 bases for J; bases not matched to a gene: 8. The CDR3 totals 15 residues. The chain's CDR3 is CASSLGTVPGYEQYF. The DNA for the CDR3 is TGTGCCAGCAGCTTAGGGACAGTCCCGGGCTACGAGCAGTACTTC.

The chain couples TRBV4-2 to TRBJ1-2; 7 positions agree with TRBD1. Trimming at V came to 0 bases and at J to 5 bases, leaving 3 bases not matched to a gene. Per germline, CDR1 LGHNA and CDR2 YNFKEQ. This CDR3 spans 14 amino acids. The CDR3 is CASSQDGRGYGYTF. CDR3 sequence (DNA): TGTGCCAGCAGCCAAGACGGCAGGGGGTATGGCTACACCTTC.

This clone has only one observation. The chain links TRBV5-1 to TRBJ2-3, with no clear D. The CDR3 is 13 residues long. Germline V lookup: CDR1 SGHRS, CDR2 YFSETQ. Trimming took 4 bases from V and 5 from J, leaving 11 bases between them. CDR3 DNA sequence: TGCGCCAGCAGCCCGTCCCTAGGAGATACGCAGTATTTT. Translated: CASSPSLGDTQYF. The variable domain in full, completed from reference TRBV5-1 and TRBJ2-3, reads KAGVTQTPRYLIKTRGQQVTLSCSPISGHRSVSWYQQTPGQGLQFLFEYFSETQRNKGNFPGRFSGRQFSNSRSEMNVSTLELGDSALYLCASSPSLGDTQYFGPGTRLTVL.

CDR3 coding DNA: TGTGCCAGCAGCCAAGACAGGTTGTCCACTCGAAACACCTTC. Residues: CASSQDRLSTRNTF. The chain joins TRBV7-2 to TRBJ1-2; a possible D gene is TRBD1 (6 bases). The germline CDR1 and CDR2 sequences are SGHTA and FQGNSA. The CDR3 length is 14 residues. V gave up 5 bases and J gave up 12 bases, with 22 bases separating them.

This clone was found a few times. This chain uses TRBV7-9 with TRBJ1-4; possibly TRBD1 for D (6 bases). The length of the CDR3 is 14 residues. V was trimmed by 4 bases and J by 8 bases, leaving 14 bases between them. Germline lookup yields CDR1 SEHNR and CDR2 FQNEAQ (reference sequence). CDR3 nucleotides: TGTGCCAGCAGCTCGGACAGACGGCGAGAAAAACTGTTTTTT. Translated: CASSSDRRREKLFF.

This chain uses TRBV7-9 with TRBJ2-3; 8 bases are a match to TRBD2. The CDR3 is made up of 14 amino acids. J was trimmed by 5 bases and V by 10 bases; bases with no gene match: 11. Germline values: CDR1 SEHNR, CDR2 FQNEAQ (reference sequence). The CDR3 region has the DNA TGTGCCACCTTGCTAGCGGGCGTGATAGATACGCAGTATTTT. This codes for CATLLAGVIDTQYF.

The V gene is TRBV29-1, the J gene TRBJ2-7, with TRBD1 identical over 8 bases. The CDR3 totals 14 residues. The J segment lost 4 bases and the V segment lost 7 bases, leaving 12 bases of the junction unmatched. Germline lookup yields CDR1 SQVTM and CDR2 ANQGSEA. The CDR3 coding sequence is TGCAGCGCTCGCCCCGGGACAGGACCTTACGAGCAGTACTTC. It translates to CSARPGTGPYEQYF.

V and J are TRBV2 and TRBJ2-7; 10 positions match TRBD1. The CDR3 has 15 amino acids. V trimming: 3 bases; J trimming: 4 bases; junction bases outside the gene matches: 6. The germline V gene has CDR1 SNHLY and CDR2 FYNNEI. CDR3 DNA sequence: TGTGCCAGCAGTGATACGGGACAGGGGTCGTACGAGCAGTACTTC. Translated: CASSDTGQGSYEQYF.

The chain has TRBV5-6 and TRBJ2-6; 8 bases fit TRBD1. CDR3 size: 17 residues. The J segment lost 2 bases and the V segment lost 0 bases, leaving 4 bases of the junction unmatched. Germline V gene data show CDR1 as SGHDT and CDR2 as YYEEEE. CDR3 region: CASSLGQGCPGANVLTF. For the CDR3, the DNA is TGTGCCAGCAGCTTGGGACAGGGGTGCCCTGGGGCCAACGTCCTGACTTTC.